This T cell receptor (beta chain) was obtained from a study of shared clonotypes between healthy human individuals. Germline V gene lookup returns CDR1 LNHDA and CDR2 SQIVND (reference sequence). Between the trimmed V and J ends, which lost 3 bases and 7 bases, there was a span of 18 bases. The CDR3 runs to 15 residues. Sequencing used immunoSEQ multiplex PCR; TCRdb keeps in-frame clones, though not all of them. This table has some 2,500,000 clones, roughly 92% appearing once. This receptor was taken from a man aged 18-30 years in good health. Some clones in this sample may be carry-over from other donors' samples. The chain joins TRBV19 to TRBJ1-2; D is unresolved. Sequencing was performed on naive CD4+ T cells from PBMCs. Indicated subset: CD45RA+ positively selected. The CDR3: CASSISRERAIGYTF. CDR3 in DNA: TGTGCCAGTAGTATTTCGAGAGAACGGGCAATTGGCTACACCTTC.